Listed here are 21 T cell receptor beta chains from one sample, sequenced in a study of blood T cell repertoires in COVID-19. Method: immunoSEQ multiplex PCR; TCRdb's copy keeps in-frame clones and lacks some. The sample has 150,000 to 200,000 clones, 86% seen once. The sample taken for sequencing was peripheral blood. These receptors were obtained from a woman of 80 years or more in a cohort sampled during active or convalescent COVID-19.

The J gene is TRBJ2-2, the V gene TRBV2; 8 bases line up with TRBD1. Per germline, CDR1 SNHLY and CDR2 FYNNEI. V trimming: 6 bases; J trimming: 0 bases; junction bases outside the gene matches: 3. This CDR3 has 15 amino acids. The CDR3 DNA is TGTGCCAGCAGGAGGGACAGGCCGAACACCGGGGAGCTGTTTTTT. Translation gives CASRRDRPNTGELFF.

J is TRBJ2-1 and V is TRBV6-1; 7 positions match TRBD1. In germline, CDR1 is MNHNS, CDR2 SASEGT. V lost 3 bases, J lost 4 bases, and 15 bases stayed unmatched. There are 18 residues in the CDR3. CDR3 sequence (DNA): TGTGCCAGCAGTGACATACAGGGGTCGGTATACACATACAATGAGCAGTTCTTC. It translates to CASSDIQGSVYTYNEQFF.

The chain is built from TRBV2 and TRBJ1-5, with a possible D match to TRBD1 (6 bases). Trimming removed 7 bases at V and 6 bases at J, with 22 bases between. The CDR3 loop spans 16 amino acids. Germline CDR1 and CDR2: SNHLY and FYNNEI. The CDR3 reads CASMQGSRGDGQPQHF. CDR3 sequence (DNA): TGTGCCAGCATGCAGGGGTCTCGGGGGGATGGTCAGCCCCAGCATTTT.

The V gene is TRBV7-2, the J gene TRBJ1-1; 10 positions match TRBD1. This CDR3 comprises 14 residues. V dropped 6 bases and J dropped 5; count of bases not matched to a gene: 6. Germline values: CDR1 SGHTA, CDR2 FQGNSA. CDR3 sequence (DNA): TGTGCCAGCAGTGTGGACAGGGGGAGTACTGAAGCTTTCTTT. Translation: CASSVDRGSTEAFF.

DNA of the CDR3: TGCGCCAGCAGCTTCCAAGGACAGGGCTCTGAAGCTTTCTTT. Its translation is CASSFQGQGSEAFF. The chain combines TRBV5-1 with TRBJ1-1; 8 positions agree with TRBD1. Germline CDR1 is SGHRS and CDR2 is YFSETQ. V lost 2 bases, J lost 6 bases, and 6 bases stayed unmatched. This CDR3 is built from 14 residues.

The chain is built from TRBV6-5 and TRBJ2-7, with 10 bases fitting TRBD2. In germline, CDR1 is MNHEY, CDR2 SVGAGI. V lost 6 bases and J lost 4; bases outside the gene matches: 9. There are 15 residues in the CDR3. The CDR3 DNA is TGTGCCAGCAGCGCGGGTCCTAGCGGGAGTTACGAGCAGTACGTC. Its translation: CASSAGPSGSYEQYV.

The chain links TRBV10-3 to TRBJ2-1; D possibly corresponds to TRBD2 (6 bases). Germline lookup yields CDR1 ENHRY and CDR2 SYGVKD. There are 13 residues in the CDR3. V lost 9 bases and J lost 7, with 16 bases in between. CDR3 nucleotides: TGTGCCATATCTCGGGGGAATTTAAATGAGCAGTTCTTC. Encoded protein: CAISRGNLNEQFF.

This clone was detected only once. The chain employs TRBV30 and TRBJ2-5; a weak D match, TRBD2 (6 bases). With 2 bases removed from V and 4 bases from J, the gap between germline ends came to 14 bases. The CDR3 is 14 amino acids. CDR1 is GTSNPN, CDR2 SVGIG, per germline (reference sequence). The CDR3 loop is CAWSRGTEGETQYF. In DNA, the CDR3 is TGTGCCTGGAGTCGGGGGACGGAGGGAGAGACCCAGTACTTC.

This sequence joins TRBV2 and TRBJ2-7, with a weak D call TRBD2 (5 bases). This CDR3 comprises 13 residues. Germline-derived CDR1 and CDR2 are SNHLY and FYNNEI. Trimming removed 10 bases at V and 0 bases at J, with 13 bases between. The CDR3 nucleotides are TGTGCCATTGATATAGGACTCTCCTACGAGCAGTACTTC. Amino acids: CAIDIGLSYEQYF. Together with reference TRBV2 and TRBJ2-7, the CDR3 gives the full variable domain: EPEVTQTPSHQVTQMGQEVILRCVPISNHLYFYWYRQILGQKVEFLVSFYNNEISEKSEIFDDQFSVERPDGSNFTLKIRSTKLEDSAMYFCAIDIGLSYEQYFGPGTRLTVT.

The chain couples TRBV6-1 to TRBJ1-5, with D uncertain. Germline V lookup: CDR1 MNHNS, CDR2 SASEGT. This CDR3 contains 14 residues. V was cut by 1 base and J by 5 bases, with 9 bases left in between. CDR3 DNA sequence: TGTGCCAGCAGTGAAGTAGCAAGGCATCAGCCCCAGCATTTT. The encoded protein is CASSEVARHQPQHF.

A note on this clone: Germline and junction disagree at one end, which may indicate a read error. The chain uses TRBV5-5 and TRBJ2-7; 7 nucleotides line up with TRBD2. Germline assignment: CDR1 SGHKS and CDR2 YYEKEE (reference sequence). The CDR3 spans 14 residues. The CDR3 DNA follows: TGTGCCAGCAGCTTGCTCCAGACTAGCCCAGCTGGAGGCTTC. This gives the protein CASSLLQTSPAGGF.

The chain is built from TRBV15 and TRBJ1-1; weak D call: TRBD1 (6 bases). Trimming removed 0 bases at V and 8 bases at J, with 7 bases between. The V gene's germline CDR1 is LNHNV and CDR2 YYDKDF (reference sequence). CDR3 length: 12 residues. CDR3 residues: CATSRDQGEAFF. DNA for the CDR3: TGTGCCACCAGCAGAGACCAGGGGGAAGCTTTCTTT.

The chain recombines TRBV19 with TRBJ2-3; the D gene is possibly TRBD2 (5 bases). The V gene's germline CDR1 is LNHDA and CDR2 SQIVND (reference sequence). The ends were cut back, 3 bases at V and 4 bases at J, with 14 bases in the middle. CDR3 length: 15 residues. The chain's CDR3 is CASSIRLLSSDTQYF. In nucleotides, the CDR3 is TGTGCCAGTAGTATTCGACTATTATCCTCAGATACGCAGTATTTT.

The rearrangement uses TRBV15 and TRBJ1-1, with 8 bases aligning to TRBD1. Germline trimming cut 4 bases from V and 7 bases from J; bases unmatched to any gene: 8. Germline CDR1 LNHNV, CDR2 YYDKDF (reference sequence). The CDR3 totals 14 residues. CDR3 protein: CATSTGQGHIEAFF. CDR3 coding DNA: TGTGCCACCAGCACAGGACAGGGCCATATTGAAGCTTTCTTT.

The V call is TRBV5-1, the J call TRBJ1-1; D is unclear. Germline lookup yields CDR1 SGHRS and CDR2 YFSETQ. CDR3 length equals 13 residues. Trimming took off 0 bases at V and 2 bases at J, with 5 bases between the two ends. CDR3 sequence (DNA): TGCGCCAGCAGCTTGGCGTATAACACTGAAGCTTTCTTT. Its protein is CASSLAYNTEAFF.

There are a few counts of this clone. The chain links TRBV19 to TRBJ2-3; weak D call: TRBD1 (6 bases). The CDR3 runs to 17 residues. The V gene lost 5 bases and the J gene lost 2 bases, with 20 bases spanning the gap. Germline V gives CDR1 LNHDA, CDR2 SQIVND (reference sequence). CDR3 in DNA: TGTGCCAGTAGTTTGGGACAAGGGCAAGGGTTCACAGATACGCAGTATTTT. This codes for CASSLGQGQGFTDTQYF.

This chain connects TRBV24-1 to TRBJ2-1, with 8 bases that match TRBD1. The CDR3 has 16 amino acids. Germline CDR1 is KGHDR and CDR2 is SFDVKD. V gave up 4 bases and J gave up 5 bases; unmatched junction bases: 9. The CDR3 coding sequence is TGTGCCACCAGTGACTTACAGGGGGTCGGAAACAATGAGCAGTTCTTC. This sequence encodes CATSDLQGVGNNEQFF.

The chain uses TRBV28 and TRBJ2-2, with 8 bases identical to TRBD2. Unmatched junction bases numbered 10, after V lost 4 bases and J lost 3 bases. The CDR3 runs 17 residues. Per the germline V gene, CDR1 is MDHEN and CDR2 is SYDVKM. CDR3 sequence: CASSSPGLVFHTGELFF. CDR3 bases: TGTGCCAGCAGTTCCCCGGGACTAGTCTTTCACACCGGGGAGCTGTTTTTT.

This sequence joins TRBV10-3 and TRBJ2-1; 9 bases agree with TRBD1. Trimming at V came to 7 bases and at J to 3 bases, leaving 4 bases not matched to a gene. The CDR3 is 14 residues long. Germline CDR1 and CDR2: ENHRY and SYGVKD. In DNA form, the CDR3 reads TGTGCCATCACTCCGGGACAGGGCTACAATGAGCAGTTCTTC. Its translation is CAITPGQGYNEQFF.

This chain uses TRBV18 with TRBJ2-7, with 11 bases lining up with TRBD1. The CDR3 has 14 amino acids. The germline V gene encodes CDR1 KGHSH and CDR2 LQKENI. The ends lost 1 base at V and 7 bases at J; junction bases unmatched: 3. The CDR3 loop reads CASSPRGQGAEQYF. As DNA, the CDR3 is TGTGCCAGCTCACCACGCGGACAGGGGGCTGAGCAGTACTTC. The full variable domain, rest sourced from reference TRBV18 and TRBJ2-7, is NAGVMQNPRHLVRRRGQEARLRCSPMKGHSHVYWYRQLPEEGLKFMVYLQKENIIDESGMPKERFSAEFPKEGPSILRIQQVVRGDSAAYFCASSPRGQGAEQYFGPGTRLTVT.

V and J are TRBV27 and TRBJ1-1; 8 positions match TRBD1. From germline, CDR1 is MNHEY and CDR2 SMNVEV (reference sequence). The trim removed 6 bases at V and 3 bases at J, leaving 6 bases unmatched. The CDR3 spans 14 residues. The CDR3 bases are TGTGCCAGCAGAAGACAGGGGTCAGACACTGAAGCTTTCTTT. Translation: CASRRQGSDTEAFF.